A selection of T cell receptor beta chains follows, all from one sample in a study of OX40 agonist ivuxolimab in advanced cancers. Assay: immunoSEQ multiplex PCR; the TCRdb copy retains only in-frame clones and omits some. The data contain 3,500 or so clones, more than 70% of them singletons. This sample comprised CD4+ or CD8+ T cells sorted from blood, obtained in a trial of the OX40 agonist ivuxolimab. Receptors originate from an adult with an advanced solid tumor such as melanoma, head and neck, liver or kidney cancer. Both conserved end residues are part of each CDR3. D genes are given only for firm matches. Not all rows give a size; the values are once, few, many and, for expanded clones, a class.

D: TRBD2
J: TRBJ2-1
V: TRBV29-1
size: .
DNA: TGCAGCGTTCAGGCGGCTAGCGGGAGTAGTGAGCAGTTCTTC
CDR3: CSVQAASGSSEQFF

D: .
J: TRBJ2-7
V: TRBV10-1
size: few
DNA: TGCGCCAGCAGTGATTACAGGGATTCCCTCGAGCAGTACTTC
CDR3: CASSDYRDSLEQYF

D: .
J: TRBJ2-7
V: TRBV6-5
size: .
DNA: TGTGCCAGCAGGTCAGGGCCGAGCGAGCAGTACTTC
CDR3: CASRSGPSEQYF

D: TRBD1
J: TRBJ2-7
V: TRBV2
size: .
DNA: TGTGCCAGCAATTCGAACAGGGGTTCCTACGAGCAGTACTTC
CDR3: CASNSNRGSYEQYF

D: .
J: TRBJ2-7
V: TRBV4-1
size: .
DNA: TGCGCCAGCAGCCAAGTAGGGGGAGGGGGGTACGAGCAGTACTTC
CDR3: CASSQVGGGGYEQYF

D: .
J: TRBJ2-1
V: TRBV2
size: .
DNA: TGTGCCAGCAGTGGAGCCACGGGCAAACCTTACAATGAGCAGTTCTTC
CDR3: CASSGATGKPYNEQFF

D: .
J: TRBJ2-6
V: TRBV28
size: .
DNA: TGTGCCAGCAGGCCAGAGGGTACTGGGGCCAACGTCCTGACTTTC
CDR3: CASRPEGTGANVLTF

D: .
J: TRBJ2-3
V: TRBV7-9
size: once
DNA: TGTGCCAGCAGCTTCGGTGGCGAGTGGGGCACAGATACGCAGTATTTT
CDR3: CASSFGGEWGTDTQYF

D: .
J: TRBJ2-5
V: TRBV2
size: few
DNA: TGTGCCAGCAGTGACGGGGGAGGTGGTCAAGAGACCCAGTACTTC
CDR3: CASSDGGGGQETQYF

D: TRBD1
J: TRBJ2-7
V: TRBV19
size: .
DNA: TGTGCCAGTAGTATAGCGACAGGGGTTGACTACGAGCAGTACTTC
CDR3: CASSIATGVDYEQYF

D: .
J: TRBJ2-1
V: TRBV27
size: .
DNA: TGTGCCAGCAGATTTCAGTCTTTTTACAATGAGCAGTTCTTC
CDR3: CASRFQSFYNEQFF

D: TRBD2
J: TRBJ2-1
V: TRBV11-3
size: .
DNA: TGTGCCAGTTCAGCGGGAGGGGGTGAGCAGTTCTTC
CDR3: CASSAGGGEQFF

D: .
J: TRBJ2-1
V: TRBV7-9
size: .
DNA: TGTGCCAGCAGCTTCGTGGGTTATGATGAGCAGTTCTTC
CDR3: CASSFVGYDEQFF

D: .
J: TRBJ2-7
V: TRBV7-8
size: .
DNA: TGTGCCAGCAGCTCGGCCTACGAGCAGTACTTC
CDR3: CASSSAYEQYF

D: .
J: TRBJ2-5
V: TRBV7-9
size: once
DNA: TGTGCCAGCAGCCTAGCCGGGAGCCAAGAGACCCAGTACTTC
CDR3: CASSLAGSQETQYF

D: TRBD2
J: TRBJ2-7
V: TRBV28
size: .
DNA: TGTGCCAGCAGGTCTTTTCCGGGAGGGCCTTACGAGCAGTACTTC
CDR3: CASRSFPGGPYEQYF

D: TRBD2
J: TRBJ2-5
V: TRBV13
size: .
DNA: TGTGCCAGCAGCTTAGGTTCTAGCGGGATAGGGGAGACCCAGTACTTC
CDR3: CASSLGSSGIGETQYF

D: .
J: TRBJ1-6
V: TRBV6-1
size: .
DNA: TGTGCCAGCAGTGAATTTTCGGGACGGCCGAATTCACCCCTCCACTTT
CDR3: CASSEFSGRPNSPLHF

D: .
J: TRBJ1-1
V: TRBV10-3
size: .
DNA: TGTGCCATCAGTGAGGTGACAGTAAATGAAGCTTTCTTT
CDR3: CAISEVTVNEAFF

D: TRBD1
J: TRBJ1-2
V: TRBV6-5
size: .
DNA: TGTGCCAGCAGTCCCGTCGGGACAGCGGAATGGGGCTACACCTTC
CDR3: CASSPVGTAEWGYTF

D: TRBD2
J: TRBJ2-1
V: TRBV5-1
size: .
DNA: TGCGCCAGCACGACTAGCGGGGGTTACAATGAGCAGTTCTTC
CDR3: CASTTSGGYNEQFF

D: TRBD2
J: TRBJ2-7
V: TRBV27
size: .
DNA: TGTGCCAGCAGTCCCTCCCTAGCGGAGGGGTCTTTCGAGCAGTACTTC
CDR3: CASSPSLAEGSFEQYF

D: TRBD1
J: TRBJ2-7
V: TRBV29-1
size: .
DNA: TGCAGCGTTGCGGGGACAGGACAATCCTACGAGCAGTACTTC
CDR3: CSVAGTGQSYEQYF

D: .
J: TRBJ1-2
V: TRBV25-1
size: .
DNA: TGTGCCAGCAGTGACCTAAGGAATGGCTACACCTTC
CDR3: CASSDLRNGYTF

D: TRBD1
J: TRBJ1-2
V: TRBV7-3
size: .
DNA: TGTGCCAGCAGCTCGTGGGGAGGGGGCGAGGATGGCTACACCTTC
CDR3: CASSSWGGGEDGYTF

D: .
J: TRBJ2-7
V: TRBV18
size: .
DNA: TGTGCCAGCTCACCACCGGTTACAGGACTGCGGGAGCAGTACTTC
CDR3: CASSPPVTGLREQYF

D: .
J: TRBJ2-1
V: TRBV7-9
size: .
DNA: TGTGCCAGCAGCGACGTGTGGGCTGAGCAGTTCTTC
CDR3: CASSDVWAEQFF

D: .
J: TRBJ2-2
V: TRBV7-8
size: .
DNA: TGTGCCAGCAGCCCCTTCAGAGGGGTTGGTACCGGGGAGCTGTTTTTT
CDR3: CASSPFRGVGTGELFF

D: TRBD2
J: TRBJ2-3
V: TRBV19
size: .
DNA: TGTGCCAGTAGCAGTAGCGGGAGGTCGACAGATACGCAGTATTTT
CDR3: CASSSSGRSTDTQYF

D: TRBD2
J: TRBJ2-1
V: TRBV9
size: .
DNA: TGTGCCAGCAGCCCAGTGGGAACTAGCGGGAGTTCCGATGAGCAGTTCTTC
CDR3: CASSPVGTSGSSDEQFF

D: .
J: TRBJ1-2
V: TRBV4-1
size: .
DNA: TGCGCCAGCAGCCAAAATAGGGCTTATGGCTACACCTTC
CDR3: CASSQNRAYGYTF

D: .
J: TRBJ2-2
V: TRBV7-3
size: .
DNA: TGTGCCAGCAGCATAGGGGTCGGGGAGCTGTTTTTT
CDR3: CASSIGVGELFF

D: TRBD1
J: TRBJ1-5
V: TRBV6-1
size: .
DNA: TGTGCCAGCAGTGAGGGCGCCAGGGGGTTCGGTCAGCCCCAGCATTTT
CDR3: CASSEGARGFGQPQHF

D: .
J: TRBJ2-3
V: TRBV6-5
size: .
DNA: TGTGCCAGCAGTTACTCCGGGACCCGCACAGATACGCAGTATTTT
CDR3: CASSYSGTRTDTQYF

D: .
J: TRBJ1-6
V: TRBV6-5
size: .
DNA: TGTGCCAGCAGTTTGAGCAGGGACAATTCACCCCTCCACTTT
CDR3: CASSLSRDNSPLHF

D: .
J: TRBJ1-1
V: TRBV9
size: .
DNA: TGTGCCAGCAGGCCCGGACCCACCGACACTGAAGCTTTCTTT
CDR3: CASRPGPTDTEAFF

D: TRBD2
J: TRBJ2-7
V: TRBV10-3
size: .
DNA: TGTGCCATCAGTGACTGGACGGCGGCCGCTGGGGGACTAGCGGGAGCAGGTCCCTACGAGCAGTACTTC
CDR3: CAISDWTAAAGGLAGAGPYEQYF

D: .
J: TRBJ2-5
V: TRBV7-6
size: .
DNA: TGTGCCAGCAGCCCCCTCCAGGGTACAGAGACCCAGTACTTC
CDR3: CASSPLQGTETQYF

D: .
J: TRBJ2-7
V: TRBV4-1
size: .
DNA: TGCGCCAGCAGCCTTGAACCCCTAGGCTCTTCCTACGAGCAGTACTTC
CDR3: CASSLEPLGSSYEQYF

D: .
J: TRBJ1-2
V: TRBV19
size: .
DNA: TGTGCCAGCCTGCGGGGGGGCTATGGCTACACCTTC
CDR3: CASLRGGYGYTF

D: TRBD1
J: TRBJ2-7
V: TRBV15
size: .
DNA: TGTGCCACCGGGACAGGCTACTACGAGCAGTACTTC
CDR3: CATGTGYYEQYF

D: TRBD1
J: TRBJ2-7
V: TRBV7-6
size: .
DNA: TGTGCCAGCAGTCCGGGACAGGCGGACGAGCAGTACTTC
CDR3: CASSPGQADEQYF

D: .
J: TRBJ2-1
V: TRBV7-9
size: few
DNA: TGTGCCAGCAGCCCAGCCCAGAAGCGGTCCTACAATGAGCAGTTCTTC
CDR3: CASSPAQKRSYNEQFF

D: TRBD1
J: TRBJ1-2
V: TRBV7-2
size: .
DNA: TGTGCCAGCAGCCCCGGGGCAGGGGGCATTGGCTACACCTTC
CDR3: CASSPGAGGIGYTF

D: .
J: TRBJ2-4
V: TRBV5-6
size: once
DNA: TGTGCCAGCAGCTTTCAGGGGAATTCGGCCAAAAACATTCAGTACTTC
CDR3: CASSFQGNSAKNIQYF

D: TRBD2
J: TRBJ2-1
V: TRBV6-5
size: .
DNA: TGTGCCAGCAGTATAGGGACTAGCGCCTACAATGAGCAGTTCTTC
CDR3: CASSIGTSAYNEQFF

D: .
J: TRBJ1-2
V: TRBV6-4
size: .
DNA: TGTGCCAGCAGTGACTCGGGAGGGTTCGAGGGCTACACCTTC
CDR3: CASSDSGGFEGYTF

D: .
J: TRBJ2-3
V: TRBV28
size: .
DNA: TGTGCCAGCAGTTTAGGGAGCGCAGATACGCAGTATTTT
CDR3: CASSLGSADTQYF

D: TRBD2
J: TRBJ2-3
V: TRBV9
size: .
DNA: TGTGCCAGCAGCGTAGAGACGGGAGGGCCCGGAGATACGCAGTATTTT
CDR3: CASSVETGGPGDTQYF

D: .
J: TRBJ1-1
V: TRBV7-9
size: .
DNA: TGTGCCAGCAGCTTAGAGGATCCCGGGAGCACTGAAGCTTTCTTT
CDR3: CASSLEDPGSTEAFF

D: TRBD2
J: TRBJ2-1
V: TRBV5-8
size: .
DNA: TGTGCCAGCAGCTTGGAATCGGGACTAGCGGGCAACTACAATGAGCAGTTCTTC
CDR3: CASSLESGLAGNYNEQFF

D: .
J: TRBJ2-1
V: TRBV15
size: once
DNA: TGTGCCACCAGCAGCCGGGAGTCGCTGTTCTTC
CDR3: CATSSRESLFF

D: .
J: TRBJ1-5
V: TRBV9
size: .
DNA: TGTGCCAGCAACCGAGAGGGTTTTAGCAATCAGCCCCAGCATTTT
CDR3: CASNREGFSNQPQHF

D: .
J: TRBJ2-7
V: TRBV9
size: .
DNA: TGTGCCAGCAGCGTAAATTCGCGGGTCTACGAGCAGTACTTC
CDR3: CASSVNSRVYEQYF

D: .
J: TRBJ1-5
V: TRBV28
size: large
DNA: TGTGCCAGCAGGGTAGGTGGGGTGCAGCCCCAGCATTTT
CDR3: CASRVGGVQPQHF